These T cell receptor beta chains were read from a single sample in a study of shared clonotypes between healthy human individuals. Using immunoSEQ multiplex PCR, the repertoire was profiled, and TCRdb retains in-frame clones only, with some absent. The sample holds 1,100,000 or so clones, approximately 80% seen once. Material: memory CD4+ T cells from PBMCs. The receptor source for this set is a man aged 18 to 29 in good health. Some clones in this sample may be carry-over from other donors' samples. CDR3s include the opening cysteine and the closing phenylalanine or tryptophan. The D gene is left open where the match is weak. A row's size may be missing; if present it is once, few, many or a size class.

>TRBV7-6|-|TRBJ1-1|TRBD1
CASSLAGTDQAFF
TGTGCCAGCAGCTTAGCGGGGACAGACCAAGCTTTCTTT
>TRBV18|once|TRBJ1-5|-
CASSPNYSNQPQHF
TGTGCCAGCTCACCTAATTATAGCAATCAGCCCCAGCATTTT
>TRBV6-5|-|TRBJ2-7|-
CASSYPTGTYEQYF
TGTGCCAGCAGTTACCCTACAGGGACCTACGAGCAGTACTTC
>TRBV7-8|-|TRBJ1-1|-
CASSMRGEDPEAFF
TGTGCCAGCAGCATGAGGGGAGAAGATCCCGAAGCTTTCTTT
>TRBV7-2|-|TRBJ2-1|-
CASSLGGTTHNEQFF
TGTGCCAGCAGCTTAGGGGGCACTACCCACAATGAGCAGTTCTTC
>TRBV2|-|TRBJ1-1|-
CASARMNTEAFF
TGTGCCAGCGCCCGGATGAACACTGAAGCTTTCTTT
>TRBV6-1|-|TRBJ1-1|-
CASSKTSLPYTEAFF
TGTGCCAGCAGTAAGACTAGTCTCCCCTACACTGAAGCTTTCTTT
>TRBV6-1|-|TRBJ2-7|-
CASRDQGTSYEQYF
TGTGCCAGCAGAGATCAGGGGACGTCCTACGAGCAGTACTTC
>TRBV9|-|TRBJ2-1|-
CASSPIGGFHEQFF
TGTGCCAGCAGCCCCATAGGGGGGTTCCATGAGCAGTTCTTC
>TRBV28|-|TRBJ1-1|-
CAIGGVNTEAFF
TGTGCCATCGGAGGGGTTAACACTGAAGCTTTCTTT
>TRBV30|-|TRBJ1-4|-
CAWSVLGGTNEKLFF
TGTGCCTGGAGTGTACTGGGCGGGACTAATGAAAAACTGTTTTTT